Shown below are 18 T cell receptor beta chains from a single sample sequenced in a study of T-cell memory formation after mild COVID-19. TCRdb called the 5' RACE reads again in MiXCR, with one record for every CDR3 protein. The sample has some 100,000 distinct CDR3 sequences, 11% seen once. The specimen was PBMCs or a T cell subset sorted from them (not recorded which). These receptor sequences come from a man younger than 35 who had mild COVID-19 (a few samples of this study predate the infection). Cell type and time point are not known.

J is TRBJ1-2 and V is TRBV11-2, with a weak D call TRBD1 (6 bases). CDR1 and CDR2 from the germline V gene are SGHAT and FQNNGV. V was cut by 3 bases and J by 4 bases, with 12 bases left in between. This CDR3 is 14 amino acids long. CDR3 nucleotides: TGTGCCAGCAGCTTGGGGGGCGCTGCCTATGGCTACACCTTC. Protein: CASSLGGAAYGYTF.

The V gene is TRBV10-2, the J gene TRBJ1-5, with TRBD1 identical over 7 bases. Germline V CDR1 and CDR2: WSHSY, SAAADI. The V segment lost 5 bases and the J segment 6 bases; nucleotides outside the gene matches: 7. CDR3 length: 14 amino acids. Written as DNA, the CDR3 is TGCGCCAGCAGTCCGACAGGGAGCTCTCAGCCCCAGCATTTT. This codes for CASSPTGSSQPQHF.

The sample holds a few counts of this clonotype. The rearrangement links TRBV20-1 to TRBJ1-1; D is unclear. The CDR3 has 15 residues. The V gene lost 0 bases and the J gene lost 1 base, with 12 bases spanning the gap. CDR1 and CDR2 (germline): DFQATT, SNEGSKA (reference sequence). This CDR3 reads CSARDPLEGNTEAFF. The CDR3 nucleotides read TGCAGTGCTAGAGATCCTCTGGAGGGGAACACTGAAGCTTTCTTT.

There are a few counts of this clonotype. V and J are TRBV4-1 and TRBJ2-1; maybe TRBD2 (7 bases). CDR3 length equals 16 residues. The germline V gene encodes CDR1 MGHRA and CDR2 YSYEKL. Trimming took 7 bases from V and 0 from J, leaving 16 bases between them. CDR3 residues: CASKKGGGGSYNEQFF. The DNA of the CDR3 is TGCGCCAGCAAAAAAGGAGGGGGGGGCTCCTACAATGAGCAGTTCTTC.

This rearrangement joins TRBV5-1 to TRBJ2-7; 11 nucleotides agree with TRBD2. V shed 4 bases, J shed 2 bases, and the junction held 5 bases outside the gene matches. The CDR3 loop spans 15 amino acids. The germline gives CDR1 SGHRS, CDR2 YFSETQ. This CDR3 is CASSLGTSGPYEQYV. The CDR3 DNA follows: TGCGCCAGCAGCCTAGGGACTAGCGGCCCCTACGAGCAGTACGTC.

This clonotype occurred many times. The rearrangement joins TRBV5-4 to TRBJ2-7, with D possibly matching TRBD1 (6 bases). The V and J ends lost 3 bases and 2 bases respectively, with 12 bases between them. The CDR3 loop spans 14 amino acids. Germline loops: CDR1 SGHNT, CDR2 YYREEE (reference sequence). The CDR3 bases are TGTGCCAGCAGCTCGATGGACAGACCCTACGAGCAGTACTTC. Protein sequence: CASSSMDRPYEQYF.

The table lists this clonotype with a count of one. V and J are TRBV12-3 or TRBV12-4 and TRBJ1-6; D remains ambiguous. The CDR3 extends over 13 amino acids. V lost 2 bases and J lost 6, with 5 bases in between. CDR3 in DNA: TGTGCCAGCAGTTTACAGTTTAATTCACCCCTCCACTTT. Translating it yields CASSLQFNSPLHF.

This clonotype was seen only a few times. The chain employs TRBV15 and TRBJ2-1, with D unresolved. Looked up from germline, CDR1 is LNHNV and CDR2 is YYDKDF (reference sequence). The CDR3 loop spans 13 amino acids. The germline V and J ends were trimmed by 8 bases and 3 bases, with 11 bases remaining between them. CDR3 in DNA: TGTGCCACCCGCCGGTCCGGCTACAATGAGCAGTTCTTC. It translates to CATRRSGYNEQFF.

This clonotype has more than one count but fewer than ten. The rearrangement joins TRBV5-4 to TRBJ2-2; 8 positions agree with TRBD2. The CDR3 runs 20 residues. Per the germline V gene, CDR1 is SGHNT and CDR2 is YYREEE (reference sequence). The V and J ends lost 0 bases and 0 bases, in that order; junction bases with no gene match: 13. This CDR3 is CASSLAAGGGGPANTGELFF. CDR3 bases: TGTGCCAGCAGCTTGGCGGCGGGAGGCGGGGGGCCTGCGAACACCGGGGAGCTGTTTTTT.

A few counts support this clonotype. J is TRBJ2-7 and V is TRBV4-3; possibly TRBD1 for D (6 bases). CDR3 length: 14 amino acids. Germline V gene data show CDR1 as LGHNA and CDR2 as YSLEER. V lost 2 bases to trimming and J lost 6 bases, with 14 bases between them. In DNA, the CDR3 is TGCGCCAGCAGCCAAAACAGGGTCCCCGGCGAGCAGTACTTC. It specifies CASSQNRVPGEQYF.

The chain carries TRBV6-2 or TRBV6-3 and TRBJ1-5; no reliable D call. Germline-derived CDR1 and CDR2 are MNHEY and SVGEGT. The length of the CDR3 is 13 residues. V lost 4 bases and J 7 bases, leaving 11 bases between the germline ends. CDR3 DNA: TGTGCCAGCAGTTTGACCCGGGCCCAGCCCCAGCATTTT. This sequence encodes CASSLTRAQPQHF.

The CDR3 bases are TGTGCCAGCCGAGGGGCTGGGGCCAACGTCCTGACTTTC. It translates to CASRGAGANVLTF. The chain has TRBV11-3 and TRBJ2-6; tentatively, D is TRBD1 or TRBD2 (5 bases each). In germline, CDR1 is SGHNT, CDR2 YENEEA. The CDR3 runs 13 residues. The V gene lost 8 bases and the J gene lost 2 bases, with 7 bases spanning the gap.

The chain joins TRBV7-3 to TRBJ2-1; 8 nucleotides align to TRBD1. The germline V gene has CDR1 SGHTA and CDR2 FQGTGA. The V segment lost 3 bases and the J segment 5 bases; nucleotides outside the gene matches: 6. There are 15 residues in the CDR3. This chain's CDR3 is CASSFPGGADNEQFF. In DNA form, the CDR3 reads TGTGCCAGCAGCTTCCCAGGGGGCGCGGACAATGAGCAGTTCTTC.

This clonotype was detected a few times. The J gene is TRBJ1-2, the V gene TRBV2; D unresolved. CDR3 length: 13 amino acids. Germline CDR1 is SNHLY and CDR2 is FYNNEI. V lost 7 bases and J lost 2, with 11 bases in between. For the CDR3, the DNA is TGTGCCAGCATTTCAAGAGGGAACTATGGCTACACCTTC. This encodes CASISRGNYGYTF.

V gene TRBV4-1 combines with J gene TRBJ1-5; tentatively, D is TRBD1 (5 bases). This CDR3 spans 14 amino acids. CDR1 is MGHRA, CDR2 YSYEKL, per germline. V lost 4 bases and J 2 bases, leaving 9 bases between the germline ends. The CDR3 DNA reads as TGCGCCAGCAGCCCGGCGGGGGGCAATCAGCCCCAGCATTTT. As protein: CASSPAGGNQPQHF.

V usage is TRBV20-1 and J usage is TRBJ1-1, with 12 bases that match TRBD1. Per germline, CDR1 DFQATT and CDR2 SNEGSKA (reference sequence). The CDR3 is 18 amino acids. The trim removed 2 bases at V and 3 bases at J, leaving 13 bases unmatched. The CDR3 protein is CSARPRDRGLFAYTEAFF. Written as DNA, the CDR3 is TGCAGTGCTAGACCTCGGGACAGGGGGCTTTTCGCCTACACTGAAGCTTTCTTT.

The V call is TRBV9, the J call TRBJ2-3; D might be TRBD1 (6 bases). Germline CDR1 is SGDLS and CDR2 is YYNGEE. V dropped 6 bases and J dropped 2 bases, with 13 bases sitting between them. The CDR3 spans 14 residues. This CDR3 is CASTLGGLTDTQYF. Here the CDR3 DNA reads TGTGCCAGCACCTTAGGGGGTCTCACAGATACGCAGTATTTT.

The chain has TRBV6-2 or TRBV6-3 and TRBJ2-2; 8 nucleotides align to TRBD1. CDR1 is MNHEY and CDR2 is SVGEGT in the germline V gene. The CDR3 has 13 amino acids. Trimming removed 8 bases from V and 4 bases from J; junction bases left unmatched: 3. CDR3 DNA sequence: TGTGCCAGCCTGACAGGGGCCACCGGGGAGCTGTTTTTT. Its translation: CASLTGATGELFF.